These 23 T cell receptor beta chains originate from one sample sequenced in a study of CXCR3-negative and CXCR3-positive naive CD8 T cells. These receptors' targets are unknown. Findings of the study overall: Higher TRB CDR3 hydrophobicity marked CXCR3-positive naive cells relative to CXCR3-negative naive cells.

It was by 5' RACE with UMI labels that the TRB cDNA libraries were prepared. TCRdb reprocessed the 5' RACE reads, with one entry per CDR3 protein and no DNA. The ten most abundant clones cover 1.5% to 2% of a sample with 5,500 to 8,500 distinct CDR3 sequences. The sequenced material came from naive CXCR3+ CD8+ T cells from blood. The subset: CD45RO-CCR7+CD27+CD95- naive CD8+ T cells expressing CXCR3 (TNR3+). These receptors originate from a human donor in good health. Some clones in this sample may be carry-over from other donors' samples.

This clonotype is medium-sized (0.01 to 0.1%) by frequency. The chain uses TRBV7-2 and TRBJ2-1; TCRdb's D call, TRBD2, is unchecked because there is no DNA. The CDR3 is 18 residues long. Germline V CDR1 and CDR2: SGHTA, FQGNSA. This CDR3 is CASSQDRTSGRGYNEQFF.

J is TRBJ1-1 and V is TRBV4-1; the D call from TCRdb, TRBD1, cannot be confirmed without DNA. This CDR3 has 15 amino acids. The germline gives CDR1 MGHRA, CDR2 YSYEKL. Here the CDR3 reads CASSQPDTMNTEAFF.

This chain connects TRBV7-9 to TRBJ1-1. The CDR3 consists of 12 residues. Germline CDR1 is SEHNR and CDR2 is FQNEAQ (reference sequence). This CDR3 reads CASGRGNTEAFF.

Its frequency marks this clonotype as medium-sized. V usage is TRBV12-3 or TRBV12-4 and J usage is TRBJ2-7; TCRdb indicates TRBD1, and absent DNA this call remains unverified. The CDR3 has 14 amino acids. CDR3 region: CARRTPRPEYEQYF.

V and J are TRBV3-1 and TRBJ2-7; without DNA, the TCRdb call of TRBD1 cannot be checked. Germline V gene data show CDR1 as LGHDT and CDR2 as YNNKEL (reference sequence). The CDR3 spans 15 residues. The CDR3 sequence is CASSPEQGASYEQYF.

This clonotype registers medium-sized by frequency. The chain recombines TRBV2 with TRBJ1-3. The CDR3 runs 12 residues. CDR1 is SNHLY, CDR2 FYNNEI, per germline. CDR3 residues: CASSDLENTIYF.

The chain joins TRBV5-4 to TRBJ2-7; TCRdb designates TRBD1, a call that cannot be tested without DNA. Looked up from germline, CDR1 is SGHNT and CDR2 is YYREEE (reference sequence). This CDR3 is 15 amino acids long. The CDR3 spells CASSQSDRKTYEQYF.

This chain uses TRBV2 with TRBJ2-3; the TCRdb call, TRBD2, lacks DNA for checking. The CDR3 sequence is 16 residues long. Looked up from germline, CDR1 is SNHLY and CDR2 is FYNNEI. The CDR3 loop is CASSEAGLAETDTQYF.

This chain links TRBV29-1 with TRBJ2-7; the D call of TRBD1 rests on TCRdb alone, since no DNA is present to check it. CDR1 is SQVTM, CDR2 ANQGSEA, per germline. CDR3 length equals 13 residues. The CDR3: CSVGGRGPYEQYF.

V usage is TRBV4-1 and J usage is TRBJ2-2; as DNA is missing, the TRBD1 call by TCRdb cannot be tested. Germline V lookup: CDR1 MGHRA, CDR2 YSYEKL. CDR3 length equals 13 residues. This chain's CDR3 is CASSGQGAGELFF.

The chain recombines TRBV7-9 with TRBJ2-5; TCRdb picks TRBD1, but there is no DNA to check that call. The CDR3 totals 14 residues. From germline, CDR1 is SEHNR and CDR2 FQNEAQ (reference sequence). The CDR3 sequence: CASSLTGAEETQYF.

This chain's CDR3 is CASSLRGFEQYF. V usage is TRBV7-8 and J usage is TRBJ2-7. The CDR3 has 12 residues. Germline CDR1 is SGHVS and CDR2 is FQNEAQ.

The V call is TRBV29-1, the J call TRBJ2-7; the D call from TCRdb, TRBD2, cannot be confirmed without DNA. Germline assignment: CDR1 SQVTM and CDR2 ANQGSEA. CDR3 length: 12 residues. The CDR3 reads CSVVVAGHEQYF.

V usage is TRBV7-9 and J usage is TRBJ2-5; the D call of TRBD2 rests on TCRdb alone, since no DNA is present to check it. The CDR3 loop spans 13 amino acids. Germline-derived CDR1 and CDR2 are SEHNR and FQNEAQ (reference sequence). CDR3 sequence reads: CASSPRDRETQYF.

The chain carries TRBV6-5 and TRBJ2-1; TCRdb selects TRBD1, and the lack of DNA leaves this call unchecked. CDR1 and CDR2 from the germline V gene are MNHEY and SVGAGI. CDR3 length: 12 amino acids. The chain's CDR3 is CASSRGGNEQFF.

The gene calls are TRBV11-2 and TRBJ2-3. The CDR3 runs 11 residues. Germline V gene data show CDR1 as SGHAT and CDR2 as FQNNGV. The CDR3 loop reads CASSFTDTQYF.

Here the CDR3 reads CASSQDRRGQGLNSPLHF. The chain carries TRBV4-1 and TRBJ1-6; as DNA is missing, the TRBD1 call by TCRdb cannot be tested. The CDR3 runs 18 residues. Germline loops: CDR1 MGHRA, CDR2 YSYEKL.

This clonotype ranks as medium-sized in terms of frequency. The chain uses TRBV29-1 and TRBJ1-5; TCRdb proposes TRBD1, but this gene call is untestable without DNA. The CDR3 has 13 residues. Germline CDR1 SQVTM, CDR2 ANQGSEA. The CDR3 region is CSVVEGGNQPQHF.

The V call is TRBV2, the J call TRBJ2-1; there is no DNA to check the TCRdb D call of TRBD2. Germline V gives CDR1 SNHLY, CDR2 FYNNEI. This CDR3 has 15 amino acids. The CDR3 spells CASSEGLATYNEQFF. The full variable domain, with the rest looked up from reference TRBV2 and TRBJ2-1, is EPEVTQTPSHQVTQMGQEVILRCVPISNHLYFYWYRQILGQKVEFLVSFYNNEISEKSEIFDDQFSVERPDGSNFTLKIRSTKLEDSAMYFCASSEGLATYNEQFFGPGTRLTVL.

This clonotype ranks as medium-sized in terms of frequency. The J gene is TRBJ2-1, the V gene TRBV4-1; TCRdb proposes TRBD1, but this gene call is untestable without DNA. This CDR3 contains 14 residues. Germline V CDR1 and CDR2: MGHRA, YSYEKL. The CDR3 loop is CASSQEGGGDEQFF.

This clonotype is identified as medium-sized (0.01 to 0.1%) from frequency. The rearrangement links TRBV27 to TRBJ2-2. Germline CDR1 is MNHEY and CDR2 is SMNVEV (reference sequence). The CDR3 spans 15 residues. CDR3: CASSSQPMGTGELFF.

This CDR3 reads CASSSHREVNQPQHF. The chain combines TRBV19 with TRBJ1-5; TCRdb's D call, TRBD1, is unchecked because there is no DNA. Per germline, CDR1 LNHDA and CDR2 SQIVND (reference sequence). This CDR3 comprises 15 residues.

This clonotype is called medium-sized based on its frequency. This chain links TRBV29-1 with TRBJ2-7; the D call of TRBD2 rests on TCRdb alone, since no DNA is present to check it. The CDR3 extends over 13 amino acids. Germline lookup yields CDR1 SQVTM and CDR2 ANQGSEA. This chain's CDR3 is CSVVAGGPVEQYF.